The next 9 T cell receptor beta chains were all read from a single sample in a study of blood T cell repertoires in COVID-19. Only in-frame clones appear in the TCRdb table, and some are missing; sequencing was by immunoSEQ multiplex PCR. The sample holds approximately 150,000 clones, roughly 81% seen once. The sample taken for sequencing was peripheral blood. The receptors derive from a woman of 80 years or more with COVID-19, enrolled during active disease.

J is TRBJ2-5 and V is TRBV7-2; 8 bases align to TRBD2. Trimming cost V 10 bases and J 5 bases; bases outside gene matches: 12. Germline CDR1 and CDR2: SGHTA and FQGNSA. This CDR3 is 14 amino acids long. The CDR3 protein is CATARGANPETQYF. In nucleotides, the CDR3 is TGTGCCACCGCGCGGGGGGCCAACCCGGAGACCCAGTACTTC.

The chain employs TRBV6-2 or TRBV6-3 and TRBJ2-7, with 14 positions matching TRBD2. The junction had 9 bases not matched to a gene; V was cut back by 2 bases and J by 6 bases. There are 17 residues in the CDR3. Germline CDR1 reads MNHEY; CDR2 reads SVGEGT. CDR3 DNA sequence: TGTGCCAGCAGTTACAGGGGACTAGCGGGGGACACGGGCGAGCAGTACTTC. Translated, it gives CASSYRGLAGDTGEQYF.

As for this clone: Additional DNA sequences in this sample encode the identical CDR3. This chain uses TRBV18 with TRBJ1-3, with D possibly being TRBD1 (6 bases). The CDR3 has 16 amino acids. Germline CDR1 KGHSH, CDR2 LQKENI. V lost 3 bases, J lost 0 bases, and 12 bases lay in between. DNA for the CDR3: TGTGCCAGCTCACCTTTGGACAGAAGCTCTGGAAACACCATATATTTT. Translated, it gives CASSPLDRSSGNTIYF.

The chain joins TRBV6-6 to TRBJ2-3; no definite D call. V was trimmed by 5 bases and J by 5 bases, leaving 8 bases between them. Germline V lookup: CDR1 MNHNY, CDR2 SVGAGI (reference sequence). This CDR3 comprises 12 residues. CDR3 coding DNA: TGTGCCAGCAGTCCGAGGAGAGATACGCAGTATTTT. This gives the protein CASSPRRDTQYF.

The chain links TRBV5-1 to TRBJ2-1, with 12 bases fitting TRBD2. The J segment lost 10 bases and the V segment lost 2 bases, leaving 7 bases of the junction unmatched. CDR1 is SGHRS and CDR2 is YFSETQ in the germline V gene. The CDR3 sequence is 15 residues long. In DNA form, the CDR3 reads TGCGCCAGCAGCTTTCGGCTAGCGGGAGGGGTGGAGCAGTTCTTC. This gives the protein CASSFRLAGGVEQFF.

The chain is built from TRBV28 and TRBJ2-1; TRBD2 aligns across 8 bases. The CDR3 has 17 residues. Trimming removed 1 base from V and 0 bases from J; junction bases left unmatched: 5. Germline V gives CDR1 MDHEN, CDR2 SYDVKM. The CDR3 here is CASSLYGGGSSYNEQFF. The CDR3 DNA sequence: TGTGCCAGCAGTTTATATGGCGGGGGGAGCTCCTACAATGAGCAGTTCTTC.

V is TRBV19 and J is TRBJ1-6, with D possibly matching TRBD1 (5 bases). Germline CDR1 reads LNHDA; CDR2 reads SQIVND (reference sequence). The ends were cut back, 3 bases at V and 0 bases at J, with 21 bases in the middle. This CDR3 region has 20 residues. The CDR3 loop is CASSIRPLKTGSSYNSPLHF. The CDR3 nucleotides are TGTGCCAGTAGTATCCGCCCCCTCAAAACAGGTAGCTCCTATAATTCACCCCTCCACTTT.

The chain carries TRBV15 and TRBJ1-4, with D uncertain. The CDR3 has 14 amino acids. The germline V gene has CDR1 LNHNV and CDR2 YYDKDF (reference sequence). V was cut by 7 bases and J by 4 bases, with 13 bases left in between. The CDR3 DNA follows: TGTGCCACCACCCCGGGAGGGCTTAATGAAAAACTGTTTTTT. Translated: CATTPGGLNEKLFF. Filled out from reference TRBV15 and TRBJ1-4, the complete variable domain reads DAMVIQNPRYQVTQFGKPVTLSCSQTLNHNVMYWYQQKSSQAPKLLFHYYDKDFNNEADTPDNFQSRRPNTSFCFLDIRSPGLGDTAMYLCATTPGGLNEKLFFGSGTQLSVL.

This clone occurred a few times. The V gene is TRBV19, the J gene TRBJ2-2; unclear D gene. CDR1 and CDR2 (germline): LNHDA, SQIVND (reference sequence). The V end was cut by 9 bases, the J end by 6 bases, with 11 bases between. The CDR3 sequence is 12 residues long. CDR3 sequence (DNA): TGTGCCAGCTCGAGGCTCGCCGGGGAGCTGTTTTTT. Amino acids: CASSRLAGELFF.